A selection of T cell receptor beta chains follows, all from one sample in a study of OX40 agonist ivuxolimab in advanced cancers. Data came from immunoSEQ multiplex PCR; TCRdb stores just in-frame clones and leaves some out. The sample carries about 64,000 clones, approximately 90% recorded once. Material: CD4+ or CD8+ T cells sorted from blood, obtained in a trial of the OX40 agonist ivuxolimab. These receptors were taken from an adult with an advanced solid tumor such as melanoma, head and neck, liver or kidney cancer. The CDR3 runs from the conserved cysteine through the conserved F or W. D genes are given only for firm matches. Expanded clones get a size class; other rows say once, few or many, or leave the size out.

D gene,clone size,V gene,J gene,CDR3 DNA,CDR3 protein
-,-,TRBV5-5,TRBJ2-3,TGTGCCAGCAGCGGACGGGACGGTCCTAGCACAGATACGCAGTATTTT,CASSGRDGPSTDTQYF
-,-,TRBV6-6,TRBJ2-7,TGTGCCAGCAGGCGAACCGGGACCTCCTTCGGCGAGCAGTACTTC,CASRRTGTSFGEQYF
-,-,TRBV29-1,TRBJ2-7,TGCAGCGTTTCGGGGAGGAGCTCCTACGAGCAGTACTTC,CSVSGRSSYEQYF
-,-,TRBV6-6,TRBJ1-2,TGTGCCAGCAGTTATCAGAGACCCGACACTTATGGCTACACCTTC,CASSYQRPDTYGYTF
-,-,TRBV5-1,TRBJ2-1,TGCGCCAGCAGCCGGGACTCCTCTTACAATGAGCAGTTCTTC,CASSRDSSYNEQFF
TRBD1,-,TRBV28,TRBJ1-2,TGTGCCAGCACCTCTGACAGGGAGTACTATGGCTACACCTTC,CASTSDREYYGYTF
-,-,TRBV16,TRBJ1-2,TGTACCAGCAGCCAATGGGGGTCGACCTATGGCTACACCTTC,CTSSQWGSTYGYTF
-,-,TRBV6-1,TRBJ1-2,TGTGCCGGCAGTCGGACAGCTGCTAACTATGGCTACACCTTC,CAGSRTAANYGYTF
TRBD1,-,TRBV28,TRBJ2-7,TGTGCCAGCAGTCCATCCGGGACAGCGTCCTACGAGCAGTACTTC,CASSPSGTASYEQYF
-,-,TRBV19,TRBJ1-5,TGTGCCAGTAGTATCGAGGGGGGGGCCCATCAGCCCCAGCATTTT,CASSIEGGAHQPQHF
-,-,TRBV11-2,TRBJ1-2,TGTGCCAGCAGCTTGCCGTCCCGGGCTCGAGGCTACACCTTC,CASSLPSRARGYTF
-,-,TRBV7-8,TRBJ2-1,TGTGCCAGCAGCTTAGGCAGAACCTACAATGAGCAGTTCTTC,CASSLGRTYNEQFF
-,-,TRBV5-4,TRBJ2-2,TGTGCCTCAGGCCTGAGCGAGGGGGAGCTGTTTTTT,CASGLSEGELFF
-,-,TRBV6-1,TRBJ1-1,TGTGCCAGCAGTCAGAGTGGGGGGAACACTGAAGCTTTCTTT,CASSQSGGNTEAFF
-,-,TRBV5-1,TRBJ2-3,TGCGCCAGCAGCTTAATGGACCCAGATACGCAGTATTTT,CASSLMDPDTQYF
-,-,TRBV6-4,TRBJ1-4,TGTGCCAGCCCCCCACAGAAAGGACTGTTTTTT,CASPPQKGLFF
-,-,TRBV2,TRBJ2-3,TGTGCCAGCAGTGAAGAACACTCAGGTGCAGATACGCAGTATTTT,CASSEEHSGADTQYF
-,-,TRBV10-3,TRBJ1-1,TGTGCCATCAGTGAGTCACGGACATTCGAAACTGAAGCTTTCTTT,CAISESRTFETEAFF
TRBD1,-,TRBV6-1,TRBJ1-5,TGTGCCAGCAGGTCGGACAGGGAAAATCAGCCCCAGCATTTT,CASRSDRENQPQHF
-,-,TRBV5-1,TRBJ1-4,TGCGCCAGCAGCTTGCGGGGAACGTTCCAAAATGAAAAACTGTTTTTT,CASSLRGTFQNEKLFF
-,-,TRBV2,TRBJ2-3,TGTGCCAGCAGCACTGGCACAGATACGCAGTATTTT,CASSTGTDTQYF
-,-,TRBV28,TRBJ2-1,TGTGCCAGCAGTCTTTTGCGCTCCTACAATGAGCAGTTCTTC,CASSLLRSYNEQFF
-,-,TRBV20-1,TRBJ2-7,TGCAGTGCCTGGGTCTTTTCCGAGCAGTACTTC,CSAWVFSEQYF
TRBD2,few,TRBV2,TRBJ2-1,TGTGCCAGCACGAGGACTAGCGCTACCTACAATGAGCAGTTCTTC,CASTRTSATYNEQFF
-,-,TRBV11-2,TRBJ1-2,TGTGCCAGCAGCACCGCCGGGTCCCCTGGACATGGCTACACCTTC,CASSTAGSPGHGYTF
-,-,TRBV7-9,TRBJ1-6,TGTGCCAGCAGCACCTCCCCTCAGGGGTCTGGATGGGTATCACCCCTCCACTTT,CASSTSPQGSGWVSPLHF
-,-,TRBV4-2,TRBJ1-2,TGTGCCAGCAGCCAAGGTCACAGGGCGGACCCTAACTATGGCTACACCTTC,CASSQGHRADPNYGYTF
-,few,TRBV30,TRBJ1-5,TGTGCCTGGAGTGTGGGGGGCAATCAGCCCCAGCATTTT,CAWSVGGNQPQHF
-,-,TRBV12-1,TRBJ2-7,TGTGCCAGCATATCACAACTATCGAGACAGACGGTAACATGG,CASISQLSRQTVTW
TRBD1,-,TRBV6-5,TRBJ2-7,TGTGCCAGCAGTTACTCCCGGACAGGGCCGCGCTACGAGCAGTACTTC,CASSYSRTGPRYEQYF
-,-,TRBV28,TRBJ2-7,TGTGCCAGCAGTTTCCGTCAGGGGGGGGGAAACGAGCAGTACTTC,CASSFRQGGGNEQYF
TRBD1,-,TRBV7-9,TRBJ2-7,TGTGCCAGCAGCCGGACAGGGATCGAGCAGTACTTC,CASSRTGIEQYF
-,-,TRBV6-1,TRBJ1-4,TGTGCCAGCATGGGGGGGACGGTTGGAGAAAAACTGTTTTTT,CASMGGTVGEKLFF
-,-,TRBV28,TRBJ1-4,TGTGCCAGCAGTTTAAGGCAGGGTTATGAAAAACTGTTTTTT,CASSLRQGYEKLFF
-,-,TRBV7-3,TRBJ1-1,TGTGCCAGCAGCTTAGAAGCACGGACTGAAGCTTTCTTT,CASSLEARTEAFF
-,-,TRBV28,TRBJ1-5,TGTGCCAGCAGTTTAGGGGGGCGCGCCGGCAATCAGCCCCAGCATTTT,CASSLGGRAGNQPQHF
-,once,TRBV5-8,TRBJ2-1,TGTGCCAGCAGCTTGGGCTACTCCTACAATGAGCAGTTCTTC,CASSLGYSYNEQFF
TRBD1,-,TRBV5-8,TRBJ2-7,TGTGCCAGCAGGCATAAGGACAGGGGGCCATACGAGCAGTACTTC,CASRHKDRGPYEQYF
TRBD2,-,TRBV7-3,TRBJ2-3,TGTGCCAGCAGCTTAAATTTGGCGGGAGGGCCCTCGCGCACAGATACGCAGTATTTT,CASSLNLAGGPSRTDTQYF
-,once,TRBV7-9,TRBJ1-1,TGTGCCAGCAGCTTGCGAAGGGGAAAAGGCGGGGAAGCTTTCTTT,CASSLRRGKGGEAFF